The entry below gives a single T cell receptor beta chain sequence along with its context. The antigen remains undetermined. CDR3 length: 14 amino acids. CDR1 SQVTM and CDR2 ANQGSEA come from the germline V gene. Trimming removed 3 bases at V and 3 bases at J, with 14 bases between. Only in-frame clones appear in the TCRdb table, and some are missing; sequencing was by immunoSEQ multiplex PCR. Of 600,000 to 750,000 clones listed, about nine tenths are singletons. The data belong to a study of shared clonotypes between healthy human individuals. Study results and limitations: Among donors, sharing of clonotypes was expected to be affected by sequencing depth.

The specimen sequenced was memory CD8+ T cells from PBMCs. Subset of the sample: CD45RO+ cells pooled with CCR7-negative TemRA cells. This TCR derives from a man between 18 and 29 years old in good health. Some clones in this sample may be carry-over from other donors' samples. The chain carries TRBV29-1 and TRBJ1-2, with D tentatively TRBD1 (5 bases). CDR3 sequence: CSVDDLGPHYGYTF. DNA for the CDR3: TGCAGCGTTGATGACCTGGGGCCCCACTATGGCTACACCTTC.